The clone carrying this T cell receptor beta chain was picked up a small number of times. The antigen is undetermined. TCRdb processed the 5' RACE reads anew with MiXCR; each CDR3 protein has one entry. The profile shows fewer than 100,000 distinct CDR3 sequences, roughly 12% of them singletons. This record comes from a study of early T cells in non-severe SARS-CoV-2 infection. Germline CDR1 and CDR2: SNHLY and FYNNEI. This CDR3 is 15 amino acids long. Losses at the gene ends were 4 bases for V and 3 bases for J; bases not matched to a gene: 7. Study-wide results and caveats: Using VDJdb, the matching emphasized anti-spike CD8 responses while missing private and CD4 specificities.

The chain carries TRBV2 and TRBJ1-1; 8 bases align to TRBD1. The TCR was taken from an adult who was a healthcare worker with PCR-confirmed SARS-CoV-2 infection or an uninfected control (not recorded which). Sequencing used whole blood. The CDR3 region has the DNA TGTGCCAGCAGTGTACAGGGGGGTACTGACACTGAAGCTTTCTTT. Translated: CASSVQGGTDTEAFF.